Included here is one TCR beta chain sequence, with context. This specimen comes from a study of shared clonotypes between healthy human individuals. 200 to 250 ng DNA, around 30,000 T cell genomes, went into each sorted-subset replicate PCR. The repertoire was sequenced with immunoSEQ multiplex PCR; TCRdb's copy has only in-frame clones and lacks some. This sample yields around 1.9 million clones, of which 85% to 95% are seen a single time; over 1.5% belongs to the top ten. V lost 2 bases to trimming and J lost 5 bases, with 9 bases between them. The length of the CDR3 is 13 residues. Germline V gene data show CDR1 as SEHNR and CDR2 as FQNEAQ (reference sequence). CD45RO-negative, CCR7-positively selected cells formed the naive CD8 fraction, excluding terminally differentiated effector memory CD45RA+ cells.

The sequenced sample consisted of naive CD8+ T cells from PBMCs. The chain recombines TRBV7-9 with TRBJ1-1; D ambiguous. The sequence was obtained from a man between 18 and 35 years old in good health. Some clones in this sample may be carry-over from other donors' samples. CDR3 in DNA: TGTGCCAGCAGCTTACTGGCTTTGACTGAAGCTTTCTTT. Translation: CASSLLALTEAFF. Filled out from reference TRBV7-9 and TRBJ1-1, the complete variable domain reads DTGVSQNPRHKITKRGQNVTFRCDPISEHNRLYWYRQTLGQGPEFLTYFQNEAQLEKSRLLSDRFSAERPKGSFSTLEIQRTEQGDSAMYLCASSLLALTEAFFGQGTRLTVV.